The 13 T cell receptor beta chains listed next were all sequenced from one sample in a study of blood T cell repertoires in COVID-19. Measured with immunoSEQ multiplex PCR; TCRdb has only the in-frame clones, and not every one. This table has roughly 250,000 clones, approximately 83% appearing once. The material sequenced was PBMCs or T cells enriched from blood (not recorded which). The receptor source for this set is a woman between 45 and 65 years old who had recovered from COVID-19.

There are many counts of this clone. The chain carries TRBV3-1 (or the pseudogene TRBV3-2) and TRBJ1-1, with D tentatively TRBD1 (5 bases). The ends were cut back, 4 bases at V and 7 bases at J, with 13 bases in the middle. This CDR3 contains 13 residues. The V gene's germline CDR1 is LGHDT and CDR2 YNNKEL (reference sequence). The CDR3 reads CASSPGQIREAFF. The CDR3 DNA sequence: TGTGCCAGCAGCCCCGGACAAATCCGTGAAGCTTTCTTT.

The chain combines TRBV6-5 with TRBJ2-1; D may be TRBD1 (6 bases). V was cut by 0 bases and J by 3 bases, with 12 bases left in between. The CDR3 has 16 amino acids. Germline CDR1 reads MNHEY; CDR2 reads SVGAGI. CDR3 nucleotide sequence: TGTGCCAGCAGTTACTCTGCAGGGGTGGTCTACAATGAGCAGTTCTTC. Residues: CASSYSAGVVYNEQFF.

The chain employs TRBV7-3 and TRBJ2-2, with 8 bases that match TRBD2. The CDR3 is made up of 18 amino acids. Germline loops: CDR1 SGHTA, CDR2 FQGTGA. After removal of 8 bases from V and 7 bases from J, the junction contained 21 bases not matched to a gene. The CDR3 DNA sequence: TGTGCCAGCCGACCCCTAGCGGGTGGAGGGGGGGCTGGCGGGGAGCTGTTTTTT. It translates to CASRPLAGGGGAGGELFF. Variable domain in full (rest from reference TRBV7-3 and TRBJ2-2): GAGVSQTPSNKVTEKGKYVELRCDPISGHTALYWYRQSLGQGPEFLIYFQGTGAADDSGLPNDRFFAVRPEGSVSTLKIQRTERGDSAVYLCASRPLAGGGGAGGELFFGEGSRLTVL.

The V gene is TRBV7-2, the J gene TRBJ2-5, with a possible D match to TRBD1 (6 bases). CDR1 is SGHTA, CDR2 FQGNSA, per germline. The CDR3 is 12 residues long. Trimming cost V 7 bases and J 9 bases, with 15 bases left between them. The CDR3 DNA reads as TGTGCCAGCAAGGACAGCTTTGGGGCCCAGTACTTC. Translating gives CASKDSFGAQYF.

The rearrangement links TRBV6-5 to TRBJ2-7; 11 positions match TRBD2. CDR3 size: 14 residues. V lost 4 bases to trimming and J lost 3 bases; unmatched junction nucleotides: 2. The germline CDR1 and CDR2 sequences are MNHEY and SVGAGI. CDR3 sequence reads: CASSLAGGNYEQYF. In DNA, the CDR3 is TGTGCCAGCAGTTTAGCGGGAGGGAACTACGAGCAGTACTTC.

CDR3 in amino acids: CASSILGLAGGRQETQYF. The CDR3 DNA follows: TGTGCCAGTAGTATTCTGGGACTAGCGGGAGGGCGCCAAGAGACCCAGTACTTC. This chain uses TRBV19 with TRBJ2-5, with 16 bases identical to TRBD2. V lost 3 bases and J lost 1; bases outside the gene matches: 5. Germline assignment: CDR1 LNHDA and CDR2 SQIVND (reference sequence). The CDR3 has 18 amino acids.

This chain connects TRBV9 to TRBJ1-1, with a weak D call TRBD1 (5 bases). Germline assignment: CDR1 SGDLS and CDR2 YYNGEE. V lost 0 bases, J lost 0 bases, and 12 bases lay in between. The CDR3 extends over 16 amino acids. CDR3 in amino acids: CASSVALAGLNTEAFF. The CDR3 coding sequence is TGTGCCAGCAGCGTAGCCCTGGCAGGGTTGAACACTGAAGCTTTCTTT.

This clone was seen just once. This chain joins TRBV19 and TRBJ2-7; D is unresolved. Germline CDR1 is LNHDA and CDR2 is SQIVND (reference sequence). The ends were cut back, 2 bases at V and 0 bases at J, with 8 bases in the middle. This CDR3 is built from 14 residues. The CDR3 is CASSISHYSYEQYF. Here the CDR3 DNA reads TGTGCCAGTAGTATATCCCACTACTCCTACGAGCAGTACTTC.

This clone showed up just once. This rearrangement joins TRBV7-6 to TRBJ1-2; 7 bases agree with TRBD1. Germline loops: CDR1 SGHVS, CDR2 FNYEAQ. This CDR3 contains 16 residues. With V trimmed by 3 bases and J by 3 bases, 10 bases remained unmatched. CDR3 sequence (DNA): TGTGCCAGCAGCTTCGGCACAGGGGCCACGGACTATGGCTACACCTTC. This codes for CASSFGTGATDYGYTF.

This clone has ten or more counts. V is TRBV27 and J is TRBJ2-7; possible D gene TRBD1, 6 bases. This CDR3 contains 16 residues. V was shortened by 8 bases and J by 2 bases, with 22 bases between the two germline ends. The germline CDR1 and CDR2 sequences are MNHEY and SMNVEV (reference sequence). The CDR3 nucleotides are TGTGCCAGCTCTCTGGGTTTTCAGGGGTTAACCTACGAGCAGTACTTC. It yields the protein CASSLGFQGLTYEQYF.

This rearrangement joins TRBV5-1 to TRBJ2-7, with D unclear. Trimming pared 2 bases from V and 0 bases from J, leaving 6 bases between. This CDR3 is built from 13 residues. The V gene's germline CDR1 is SGHRS and CDR2 YFSETQ. CDR3 sequence (DNA): TGCGCCAGCAGCTTAAGCAACTCCTACGAGCAGTACTTC. Protein product: CASSLSNSYEQYF.

The V gene is TRBV6-5, the J gene TRBJ2-1, with 7 bases lining up with TRBD1. J was trimmed by 6 bases and V by 7 bases; bases with no gene match: 9. There are 14 residues in the CDR3. Germline-derived CDR1 and CDR2 are MNHEY and SVGAGI. The CDR3 is CASISQGNSNEQFF. The CDR3 DNA reads TGTGCCAGCATTTCACAGGGGAACTCCAATGAGCAGTTCTTC.

J is TRBJ1-1 and V is TRBV27, with TRBD1 as a possible D gene (5 bases). The CDR3 covers 13 residues. Germline CDR1 MNHEY, CDR2 SMNVEV (reference sequence). Trimming pared 2 bases from V and 7 bases from J, leaving 11 bases between. The CDR3: CASSLHAGLEAFF. CDR3 nucleotide sequence: TGTGCCAGCAGTTTACACGCGGGGCTTGAAGCTTTCTTT.